The source of this TCR beta chain is a study of T cell repertoires in cytomegalovirus infection. Germline CDR1 is SGHVS and CDR2 is FQNEAQ. This CDR3 spans 14 amino acids. A remark on this clonotype: What it binds is not known. A read error may account for a junction end that differs from germline.

TCRdb re-analysed the reads in MiXCR, keeping a single row per CDR3 protein. There are hundreds of thousands of distinct CDR3 sequences in the sample; 29% occur only once, and 20% lies in the top ten. Sequenced material: cultured PBMCs, taken from culture after CMV antigen stimulation. The TCR comes from a human donor in good health (CMV status not recorded). Some clones in this sample may be carry-over from other donors' samples. This sequence joins TRBV7-8 and TRBJ2-1; D remains ambiguous. CDR3 region: CASSLGLEANERFF. CDR3 nucleotides: TGTGCCAGCAGCTTAGGGCTAGAGGCAAATGAGCGGTTCTTC.